This T cell receptor (beta chain) was sequenced during a study of T cells in Graves' hyperthyroidism and ophthalmopathy. Amplification of TCR beta CDR3 regions used RNA as the template. The primer set for the first-round RT-PCR of the TCR CDR3 was HTBI. TCRdb ran MiXCR on the multiplex PCR reads and lists one entry per CDR3 protein. The sample yields hundreds of thousands of distinct CDR3 sequences, 12% to 15% seen once. This CDR3 has 15 residues. Trimming stripped 2 bases from V and 7 bases from J, with 15 bases between. This clonotype was seen repeatedly, ten times or more. Source material: blood. The TCR comes from a woman between 18 and 29 years old with Graves' hyperthyroidism. This chain connects TRBV12-3 or TRBV12-4 to TRBJ1-5; D uncertain. The CDR3 sequence is CASSLSWTSPQPQHF. Here the CDR3 DNA reads TGTGCCAGCAGTTTATCTTGGACTTCTCCCCAGCCCCAGCATTTT.